The 10 T cell receptor beta chains listed next were all sequenced from one sample in a study of early T cells in non-severe SARS-CoV-2 infection. A single record per CDR3 protein comes from TCRdb applying MiXCR to the 5' RACE reads. The sample carries 50,000 to 65,000 distinct CDR3 sequences, less than 20% recorded once. Sequenced material: whole blood, taken at baseline. These receptor sequences come from an adult who was a healthcare worker with PCR-confirmed SARS-CoV-2 infection or an uninfected control (not recorded which).

This clonotype appeared many times. The genes are TRBV13 and TRBJ2-4; D remains ambiguous. The ends were cut back, 5 bases at V and 0 bases at J, with 14 bases in the middle. Germline V gene data show CDR1 as PRHDT and CDR2 as FYEKMQ (reference sequence). The CDR3 sequence is 16 residues long. The CDR3: CASSPLPTGAKNIQYF. CDR3 DNA sequence: TGTGCCAGCAGCCCCTTACCGACGGGAGCCAAAAACATTCAGTACTTC.

This clonotype was recorded many times. The rearrangement uses TRBV7-9 and TRBJ1-1; perhaps TRBD1 as D (5 bases). Between the trimmed V and J ends, which lost 5 bases and 1 base, there was a span of 8 bases. CDR1 SEHNR and CDR2 FQNEAQ come from the germline V gene (reference sequence). This CDR3 is 13 amino acids long. The CDR3 region is CASSPTGNTEAFF. CDR3 sequence (DNA): TGTGCCAGCAGCCCAACAGGGAACACTGAAGCTTTCTTT.

The CDR3 reads CASSDDREQYF. In DNA form, the CDR3 reads TGTGCCAGCAGTGACGACAGGGAGCAGTACTTC. This chain joins TRBV6-2 or TRBV6-3 and TRBJ2-7; D might be TRBD1 (6 bases). This CDR3 spans 11 amino acids. Looked up from germline, CDR1 is MNHEY and CDR2 is SVGEGT. Trimming took off 5 bases at V and 7 bases at J, with 9 bases between the two ends.

By frequency in the sample, this clonotype is medium-sized. The chain uses TRBV7-9 and TRBJ1-4; tentative D call: TRBD1 (6 bases). This CDR3 is built from 13 residues. Trimming stripped 4 bases from V and 7 bases from J, with 10 bases between. The germline V gene has CDR1 SEHNR and CDR2 FQNEAQ (reference sequence). CDR3 sequence (DNA): TGTGCCAGCAGCTCCTGGACAGCTGAAAAACTGTTTTTT. This sequence encodes CASSSWTAEKLFF.

Only one count was recorded for this clonotype. An end of the junction differs from the germline gene, which may be a read error. The V and J genes are TRBV5-5 and TRBJ1-5; D is uncertain. Germline CDR1 SGHKS, CDR2 YYEKEE (reference sequence). CDR3 length: 14 amino acids. As DNA, the CDR3 is TGTGTCAGCAGCTTGGAACCGAACAATCAGCCCCAGCATTTT. It specifies CVSSLEPNNQPQHF.

This clonotype was detected a few times. The rearrangement joins TRBV27 to TRBJ2-7, with no clear D. The CDR3 spans 16 residues. V shed 5 bases and J shed 3 bases, with 20 bases lying between them. Germline lookup yields CDR1 MNHEY and CDR2 SMNVEV (reference sequence). Written as DNA, the CDR3 is TGTGCCAGCAGTCCCAAGGGCACCCCCCTGTACTACGAGCAGTACTTC. Residues: CASSPKGTPLYYEQYF.

By frequency in the sample, this clonotype is medium-sized. This chain links TRBV2 with TRBJ2-3; 11 bases line up with TRBD2. CDR1 is SNHLY and CDR2 is FYNNEI in the germline V gene. The CDR3 totals 16 residues. V shed 4 bases and J 6 bases; nucleotides not matched to a gene: 9. The CDR3 sequence is CASSVEKLAGVDTQYF. CDR3 in DNA: TGTGCCAGCAGTGTGGAAAAACTAGCGGGGGTGGATACGCAGTATTTT.

The table lists this clonotype with a few counts. This chain links TRBV20-1 with TRBJ2-3, with 12 bases that match TRBD2. This CDR3 is built from 14 residues. J lost 4 bases, V lost 3 bases, and 2 bases had no gene match. The germline V gene encodes CDR1 DFQATT and CDR2 SNEGSKA (reference sequence). The CDR3: CSARGLAGSDTQYF. CDR3 DNA sequence: TGCAGTGCTAGGGGACTAGCGGGTTCAGATACGCAGTATTTT.

The J gene is TRBJ1-3, the V gene TRBV29-1; the match to TRBD1 covers 9 bases. V shed 5 bases, J shed 4 bases, and the junction held 6 bases outside the gene matches. Per germline, CDR1 SQVTM and CDR2 ANQGSEA. The CDR3 spans 14 residues. CDR3 region: CSVSGTGKGNTIYF. For the CDR3, the DNA is TGCAGCGTTTCGGGGACAGGGAAAGGAAACACCATATATTTT.

Only a few counts were recorded for this clonotype. V gene TRBV29-1 combines with J gene TRBJ2-3; 12 bases agree with TRBD2. J lost 5 bases, V lost 4 bases, and 7 bases had no gene match. The CDR3 consists of 15 residues. The V gene's germline CDR1 is SQVTM and CDR2 ANQGSEA. The CDR3 protein is CSVVLAGGPIDTQYF. Here the CDR3 DNA reads TGCAGCGTTGTCCTAGCGGGGGGGCCTATAGATACGCAGTATTTT.